This TCR beta chain was identified during a study of T cell repertoires in cytomegalovirus infection. Study as a whole: Both a matching HLA type and CMV infection were indicated by public TCR beta signatures. Study-level findings and limits: What dominated the ex vivo response were HLA-C-restricted CMV-specific TCR beta clonotypes.

TCRdb passed the reads through MiXCR, listing each CDR3 protein once. The top ten hold around 64% of the sample, which has about 220,000 distinct CDR3 sequences, around 35% seen once. On this clonotype itself: Its antigen is as yet unknown.

With 6 bases clipped from V and 7 bases from J, the junction kept 11 bases outside the gene matches. The CDR3 covers 16 residues. CDR1 is SEHNR and CDR2 is FQNEAQ in the germline V gene (reference sequence). The receptor was derived from a human donor in good health (CMV status not recorded). Some clones in this sample may be carry-over from other donors' samples. Material: CD8+ T cells from cultured PBMCs, obtained from culture after CMV antigen stimulation. The chain couples TRBV7-9 to TRBJ1-4; 10 bases line up with TRBD1. The CDR3 region is CASSLRYGTGVEKLFF. The DNA of the CDR3 is TGTGCCAGCAGTCTACGCTACGGGACAGGGGTTGAAAAACTGTTTTTT.